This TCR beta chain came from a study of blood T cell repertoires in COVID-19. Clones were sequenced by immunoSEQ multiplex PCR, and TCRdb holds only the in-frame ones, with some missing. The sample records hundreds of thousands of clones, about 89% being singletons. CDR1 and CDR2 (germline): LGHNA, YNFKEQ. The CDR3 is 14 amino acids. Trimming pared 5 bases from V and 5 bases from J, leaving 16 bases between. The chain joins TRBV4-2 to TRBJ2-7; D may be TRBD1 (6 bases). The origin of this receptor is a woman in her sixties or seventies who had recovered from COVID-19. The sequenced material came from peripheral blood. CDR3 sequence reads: CASSEYPGADEQYF. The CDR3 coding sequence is TGTGCCAGCAGCGAATATCCAGGGGCGGACGAGCAGTACTTC.